Below, 5 T cell receptor beta chains from the same sample are listed, as sequenced in a study of blood T cell repertoires in COVID-19. This table comes from immunoSEQ multiplex PCR, and its TCRdb copy is limited to in-frame clones, with some not included. This sample has approximately 150,000 clones, with roughly nine tenths found just once. The sample consisted of peripheral blood. These receptors were taken from a human donor in a cohort sampled during active COVID-19.

V usage is TRBV6-1 and J usage is TRBJ2-7; unclear D gene. The CDR3 is made up of 16 amino acids. Germline values: CDR1 MNHNS, CDR2 SASEGT. Trimming removed 0 bases at V and 3 bases at J, with 15 bases between. The CDR3 nucleotides read TGTGCCAGCAGTGAAGCCCCGCTGCCCAGTTACTACGAGCAGTACTTC. Amino acids: CASSEAPLPSYYEQYF.

This chain uses TRBV4-2 with TRBJ2-7; 10 nucleotides line up with TRBD2. The CDR3 is 16 amino acids. Germline values: CDR1 LGHNA, CDR2 YNFKEQ. V lost 0 bases to trimming and J lost 3 bases; unmatched junction nucleotides: 5. The CDR3 DNA follows: TGTGCCAGCAGCCAAGAGTCCGGACTAGCGGTCTACGAGCAGTACTTC. Translating it yields CASSQESGLAVYEQYF.

This chain connects TRBV7-2 to TRBJ2-7; the match to TRBD2 covers 10 bases. Germline CDR1 reads SGHTA; CDR2 reads FQGNSA. CDR3 size: 15 residues. V trimming: 4 bases; J trimming: 0 bases; junction bases outside the gene matches: 3. Written as DNA, the CDR3 is TGTGCCAGCAGCTCCGAGCGGGGGGGCTCCTACGAGCAGTACTTC. It yields the protein CASSSERGGSYEQYF.

Here the CDR3 DNA reads TGTGCCAGCAGATTCGGACAGATGAATTCACCCCTCCACTTT. Its translation is CASRFGQMNSPLHF. The J gene is TRBJ1-6, the V gene TRBV28, with D maybe TRBD1 (6 bases). CDR1 and CDR2 from the germline V gene are MDHEN and SYDVKM. Trimming took 6 bases from V and 7 from J, leaving 13 bases between them. This CDR3 contains 14 residues.

This clone was seen only once. V usage is TRBV19 and J usage is TRBJ1-5; maybe TRBD1 (5 bases). This CDR3 is 14 amino acids long. Germline CDR1 LNHDA, CDR2 SQIVND (reference sequence). Trimming shortened V by 4 bases and J by 0 bases, and 7 bases separated the two germline ends. CDR3 DNA sequence: TGTGCCAGTAGTACAGGGTCTAGCAATCAGCCCCAGCATTTT. Translating gives CASSTGSSNQPQHF.